One sample yielded the 4 T cell receptor beta chains listed below, sequenced in a study of technical replicates of blood from four donors. Profiled with immunoSEQ multiplex PCR; TCRdb holds only in-frame clones, not every one. The table shows around 60,000 clones, with 85% to 95% occurring only once. The sample comprised PBMCs. The receptors here all came from a human donor in good health. Some clones in this sample may be carry-over from other donors' samples.

This chain links TRBV5-1 with TRBJ1-1; 7 bases map to TRBD1. Germline-derived CDR1 and CDR2 are SGHRS and YFSETQ. Trimming at V came to 6 bases and at J to 5 bases, leaving 7 bases not matched to a gene. The CDR3 consists of 13 residues. The CDR3 region is CASKLARGTEAFF. CDR3 in DNA: TGCGCCAGCAAGCTGGCCAGGGGGACTGAAGCTTTCTTT.

The V and J genes are TRBV15 and TRBJ1-2; TRBD1 matches 7 bases. This CDR3 is built from 14 residues. With 4 bases clipped from V and 6 bases from J, the junction kept 8 bases outside the gene matches. Per the germline V gene, CDR1 is LNHNV and CDR2 is YYDKDF (reference sequence). The CDR3 DNA sequence: TGTGCCACCAGCAAACGGGTTACAGGGGATGGCTACACCTTC. Its translation: CATSKRVTGDGYTF.

V gene TRBV11-2 combines with J gene TRBJ1-2; TRBD1 aligns across 8 bases. This CDR3 is built from 14 residues. From germline, CDR1 is SGHAT and CDR2 FQNNGV. Trimming at V came to 2 bases and at J to 8 bases, leaving 7 bases not matched to a gene. Here the CDR3 DNA reads TGTGCCAGCAGCTTAAATTCTGGACAGGGAGGCTACACCTTC. Translating it yields CASSLNSGQGGYTF.

The chain carries TRBV14 and TRBJ2-1; 10 bases are shared with TRBD2. CDR3 length equals 16 residues. Trimming took 6 bases from V and 2 from J; bases not matched to a gene: 7. CDR1 and CDR2 from the germline V gene are SGHDN and FVKESK. The CDR3 DNA sequence: TGTGCCAGCAGGCCGTACCTAGCGGGAGCCTACAATGAGCAGTTCTTC. Amino acids: CASRPYLAGAYNEQFF.